This T cell receptor beta chain was found in a study of T cells expressing NK-cell markers (dated by TCRdb to the early 2020s). Concerning the study at large: Fewer than ten donors provided sorted CD3+CD56+NKG2C+, CD3+CD56+NKG2C- and CD3+CD56-NKG2C+ T-cell subsets, whose TCR beta-chain repertoires were profiled. Among the eight sequenced donors, seven were HCMV-seropositive and one was HCMV-seronegative. The libraries were sequenced on Illumina HiSeq 2000/2500, MiSeq or NextSeq, producing 2 x 150 bp reads. The eight sequenced donors were randomly selected healthy volunteers, three men and five women. Here is what the overall study found, with its caveats: Whether the expanded NKG2C-expressing T cell clones were specific for HCMV antigens remained unclear. In over 5 donors, the dominant CD3+CD56+NKG2C+ clonotypes were among the top 10 CD8+ clonotypes and accounted for about 1.0-8% of CD8+ T cells. Those dominant clonotypes were again the most abundant among CD3+CD56-NKG2C+ cells in a handful of donors, at about 25-60.1%.

CDR1 and CDR2, per the germline V gene, are SGHRS and YFSETQ. The CDR3 goes from the cysteine to the phenylalanine over 16 residues. No DNA accompanies this entry. As for this clonotype: Which antigen it targets is not known.

HCMV serostatus was determined by detecting HCMV-specific IgG in serum with a commercial ELISA kit. Ficoll density gradient centrifugation was used to isolate peripheral blood mononuclear cells from blood. For sequencing, an Illumina HiSeq 2000 was employed. TCR beta cDNA libraries were made by 5'RACE template switching that added a universal primer site and unique molecular identifiers. Synthesis of cDNA was primed from the TCR beta constant segment and was followed by two consecutive PCR amplification steps. The original pipeline was this. MIGEC was used to demultiplex reads and group reads by UMI, and MiTCR was used to assemble and quantify clonotypes. To exclude erroneous sequences, any TCR cDNA sequence not supported by at least two reads was discarded. The tcR package was used for downstream repertoire analysis, with clonotypes matched between fractions based on CDR3 nucleotide sequence plus V segment. VDJmatch was used to annotate antigen specificity against VDJdb, with one amino acid substitution in CDR3 permitted. Following TCRdb reprocessing, every CDR3 protein sequence forms one entry, and DNA is not provided. The V and J calls here are based on TCRdb, not the publication. The table kept for this sample lists over 100,000 distinct CDR3 sequences. Clones ranked in the top ten supply under 20% of the sample.

This TCR was sampled from a woman between 18 and 75 years old in good health. The sequenced sample consisted of blood T cells: a sorted CD56 or NKG2C T cell subset, CD4+ or CD8+ T cells, or bulk PBMC T cells (not recorded which). The receptor chain draws on TRBV5-1 and TRBJ1-5; as DNA is missing, the TRBD1 call by TCRdb cannot be tested. The CDR3 region has the sequence CASSFPGTGSNQPQHF.